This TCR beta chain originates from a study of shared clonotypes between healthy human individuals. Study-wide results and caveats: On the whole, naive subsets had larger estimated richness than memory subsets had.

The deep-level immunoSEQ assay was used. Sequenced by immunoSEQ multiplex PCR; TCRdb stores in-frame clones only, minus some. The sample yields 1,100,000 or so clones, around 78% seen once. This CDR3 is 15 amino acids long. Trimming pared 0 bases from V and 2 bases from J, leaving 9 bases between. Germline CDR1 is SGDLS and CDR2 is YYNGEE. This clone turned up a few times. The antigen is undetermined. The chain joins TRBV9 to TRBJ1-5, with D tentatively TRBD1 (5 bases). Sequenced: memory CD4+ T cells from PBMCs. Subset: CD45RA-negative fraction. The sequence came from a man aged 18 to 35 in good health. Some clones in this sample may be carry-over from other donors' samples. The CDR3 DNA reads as TGTGCCAGCAGCGTAGGTTTGGGGGGCAATCAGCCCCAGCATTTT. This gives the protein CASSVGLGGNQPQHF. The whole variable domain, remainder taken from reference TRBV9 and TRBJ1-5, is DSGVTQTPKHLITATGQRVTLRCSPRSGDLSVYWYQQSLDQGLQFLIQYYNGEERAKGNILERFSAQQFPDLHSELNLSSLELGDSALYFCASSVGLGGNQPQHFGDGTRLSIL.